Sequencing of this T cell receptor (beta chain) was carried out in a study of blood T cells in healthy people across ages. Study-wide points: A greater number of naive CD4+ cells and higher diversity distinguished long-lived donors from aged donors.

A second PCR, run for about 7 to 11 cycles, used a sample-barcoded 5' primer plus a J-beta primer mix. MiXCR, run by TCRdb on the 5' RACE reads, gives a single entry per CDR3 protein. The repertoire holds 750,000 to 950,000 distinct CDR3 sequences, with approximately 32% as singletons. V was pared by 4 bases and J by 12 bases, with 15 bases between. The V gene's germline CDR1 is KGHDR and CDR2 SFDVKD. The CDR3 is 13 residues long. The donors, aged roughly 6 to 90, were healthy Caucasians from Russia. This clonotype has just a few counts. Its matching antigen is unknown. These records were also assigned to another study, of T cells of mothers and their children.

The specimen sequenced was blood. This clonotype originated in a woman in her forties in good health. V gene TRBV24-1 combines with J gene TRBJ2-1, with D tentatively TRBD1 (5 bases). CDR3 residues: CATSDQGPAAQFF. The CDR3 DNA reads TGTGCCACCAGTGACCAGGGCCCGGCGGCGCAGTTCTTC.